The clone carrying this T cell receptor (beta chain) was recorded once. Antigen specificity is unknown. Germline CDR1 and CDR2: LGHNA and YSLEER. V trimming: 0 bases; J trimming: 5 bases; junction bases outside the gene matches: 10. The CDR3 has 18 amino acids. The sample is drawn from a study of cytomegalovirus exposure and HLA in healthy donors. PCR used 60 Vbeta primers and 13 Jbeta primers. Clones were read by immunoSEQ multiplex PCR, and TCRdb kept only the in-frame ones, dropping some. Of roughly 170,000 clones listed, roughly four fifths are singletons. Findings and limits, study-wide: The Asian-associated ancestry cluster reportedly had fewer N-insertions than the approximately 700-donor mean in a later analysis.

This chain links TRBV4-3 with TRBJ2-5; 12 nucleotides line up with TRBD2. The sequenced sample was PBMCs. This clonotype originated in a man over 45 in good health and CMV-seronegative. CDR3 nucleotides: TGCGCCAGCAGCCAAGAGTCTAGCGGGGGGGCCCGGATCGAGACCCAGTACTTC. This translates into CASSQESSGGARIETQYF.